The clone carrying this T cell receptor beta chain came up many times. Its matching antigen is unknown. The data are from a study of T cells in Graves' hyperthyroidism and ophthalmopathy. This CDR3 has 14 residues. The V gene lost 5 bases and the J gene lost 7 bases, with 18 bases spanning the gap. Per germline, CDR1 SGHAT and CDR2 FQNNGV. It was considered stable Graves' hyperthyroidism when ophthalmopathy did not progress within 18 months. Patients aged 18 to 65 had newly diagnosed hyperthyroidism of under 2 months' duration. Pregnant or lactating patients were excluded, as were those with uncontrolled infection or other autoimmune disease. Study-level results: Most expanded thyroid clonotypes above 0.001 also appeared in blood.

Amplified TCR beta CDR3 regions derived from RNA transcripts. Carried out on the TCR CDR3, a first-round RT-PCR used the HTBI primer set. TCRdb independently ran MiXCR on the multiplex PCR reads; one entry per CDR3 protein. Of more than 450,000 distinct CDR3 sequences in the sample, around 15% are singletons; the top ten hold approximately 14%. This sequence was found in a woman aged 40 to 50 with Graves' hyperthyroidism. The rearrangement links TRBV11-2 to TRBJ2-7, with TRBD1 as a possible D gene (6 bases). The sequencing input was blood. The chain's CDR3 is CASSRDIAGGEQYF. The CDR3 region has the DNA TGTGCCAGCAGCCGGGACATTGCCGGTGGAGAGCAGTACTTC.